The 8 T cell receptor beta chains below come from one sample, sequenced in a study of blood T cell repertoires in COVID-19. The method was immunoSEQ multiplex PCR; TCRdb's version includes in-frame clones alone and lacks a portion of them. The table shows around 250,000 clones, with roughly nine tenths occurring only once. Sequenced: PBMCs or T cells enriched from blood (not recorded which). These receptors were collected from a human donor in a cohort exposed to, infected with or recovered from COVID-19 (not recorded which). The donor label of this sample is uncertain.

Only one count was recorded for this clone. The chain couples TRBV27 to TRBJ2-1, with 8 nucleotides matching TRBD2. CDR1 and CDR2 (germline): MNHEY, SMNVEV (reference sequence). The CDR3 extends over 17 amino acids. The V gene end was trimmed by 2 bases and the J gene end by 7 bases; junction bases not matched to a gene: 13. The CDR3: CASSLDPPAGVRNEQFF. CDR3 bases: TGTGCCAGCAGTTTAGACCCCCCAGCGGGGGTGAGGAATGAGCAGTTCTTC.

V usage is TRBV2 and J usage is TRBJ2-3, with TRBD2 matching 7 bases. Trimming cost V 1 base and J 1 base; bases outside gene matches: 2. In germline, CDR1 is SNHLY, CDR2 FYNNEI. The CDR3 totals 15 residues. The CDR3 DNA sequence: TGTGCCAGCAGTGAAGTCGGACTAGGCACAGATACGCAGTATTTT. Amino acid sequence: CASSEVGLGTDTQYF.

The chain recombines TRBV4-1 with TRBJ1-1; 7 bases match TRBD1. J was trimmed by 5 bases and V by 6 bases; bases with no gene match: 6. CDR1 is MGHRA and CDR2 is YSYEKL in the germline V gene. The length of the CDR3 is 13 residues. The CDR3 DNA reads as TGCGCCAGCAGGAGACAGGGTGGTACTGAAGCTTTCTTT. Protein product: CASRRQGGTEAFF.

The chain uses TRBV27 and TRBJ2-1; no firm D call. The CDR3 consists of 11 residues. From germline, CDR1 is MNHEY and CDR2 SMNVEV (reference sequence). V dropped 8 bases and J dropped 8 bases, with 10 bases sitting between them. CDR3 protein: CASVGRYEQFF. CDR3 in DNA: TGTGCCAGCGTTGGCCGATATGAGCAGTTCTTC.

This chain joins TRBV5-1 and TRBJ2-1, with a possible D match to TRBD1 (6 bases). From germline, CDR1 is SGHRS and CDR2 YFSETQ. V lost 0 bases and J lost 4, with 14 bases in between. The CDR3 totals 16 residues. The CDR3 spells CASSLAGQRAYNEQFF. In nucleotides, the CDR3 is TGCGCCAGCAGCTTGGCAGGACAGCGAGCTTACAATGAGCAGTTCTTC.

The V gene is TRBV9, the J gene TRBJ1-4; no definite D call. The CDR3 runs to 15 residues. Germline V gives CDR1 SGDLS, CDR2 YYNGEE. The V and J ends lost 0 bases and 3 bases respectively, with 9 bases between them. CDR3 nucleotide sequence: TGTGCCAGCAGCGTAGGGTCGGAGGCTAATGAAAAACTGTTTTTT. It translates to CASSVGSEANEKLFF.

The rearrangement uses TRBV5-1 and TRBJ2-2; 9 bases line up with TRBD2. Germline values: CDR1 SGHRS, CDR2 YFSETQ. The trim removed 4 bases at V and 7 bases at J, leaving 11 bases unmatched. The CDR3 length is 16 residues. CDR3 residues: CASSLPAGGQFGELFF. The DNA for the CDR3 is TGCGCCAGCAGCCTCCCGGCGGGGGGGCAGTTCGGGGAGCTGTTTTTT.

CDR3 in amino acids: CASSLGTSGGNTDTQYF. Written as DNA, the CDR3 is TGTGCCAGCAGCTTAGGGACTAGCGGGGGGAACACAGATACGCAGTATTTT. The chain uses TRBV7-9 and TRBJ2-3; 14 bases are shared with TRBD2. With 1 base clipped from V and 2 bases from J, the junction kept 2 bases outside the gene matches. The germline CDR1 and CDR2 sequences are SEHNR and FQNEAQ (reference sequence). The CDR3 contains 17 residues.